Shown below are 21 T cell receptor beta chains from a single sample sequenced in a study of T cells in Graves' hyperthyroidism and ophthalmopathy. RNA transcripts yielded amplified TCR beta CDR3 regions. RT-PCR in the first round (using the HTBI primer set) targeted the TCR CDR3. One entry per CDR3 protein, called by TCRdb with MiXCR from the multiplex PCR reads. This table holds 550,000 to 700,000 distinct CDR3 sequences, 35% to 55% found once. The source material was peripheral blood or thyroid tissue (not recorded which). The receptors were gathered from an adult woman with Graves' disease, either hyperthyroidism or ophthalmopathy (not recorded which).

The chain uses TRBV4-1 and TRBJ1-2; D may be TRBD1 (5 bases). Germline assignment: CDR1 MGHRA and CDR2 YSYEKL. The CDR3 spans 16 residues. With 0 bases removed from V and 4 bases from J, the gap between germline ends came to 15 bases. The CDR3 sequence is CASSQDGAGTVYGYTF. DNA for the CDR3: TGCGCCAGCAGCCAAGACGGGGCAGGGACCGTCTATGGCTACACCTTC.

The chain has TRBV12-3 or TRBV12-4 and TRBJ1-4, with D uncertain. This CDR3 has 11 amino acids. Trimming took 6 bases from V and 6 from J, leaving 5 bases between them. CDR3 loop: CASSRDEKLFF. CDR3 DNA: TGTGCCAGCAGCCGGGATGAAAAACTGTTTTTT.

In regard to this clonotype: The junction and the germline gene differ at one end; a read error may be behind it. This chain links TRBV7-2 with TRBJ2-3; a weak D match, TRBD2 (5 bases). Germline V gives CDR1 SGHTA, CDR2 FQGNSA. The CDR3 totals 13 residues. The CDR3 DNA sequence: TGTGCCAGCAGTTTAGTTAGCGTAGATACGCAGTATTTT. Translating gives CASSLVSVDTQYF.

The table lists this clonotype with many counts. The CDR3 bases are TGTGCCAGCGGTGATTTCCGGGCCTCAAACACTGAAGCTTTCTTT. This gives the protein CASGDFRASNTEAFF. The rearrangement links TRBV28 to TRBJ1-1; D gene unclear. The V end was cut by 8 bases, the J end by 2 bases, with 18 bases between. CDR1 is MDHEN, CDR2 SYDVKM, per germline. CDR3 size: 15 residues.

The table lists this clonotype with a few counts. The V gene is TRBV7-3, the J gene TRBJ2-3; D remains ambiguous. Trimming removed 1 base at V and 5 bases at J, with 7 bases between. Germline assignment: CDR1 SGHTA and CDR2 FQGTGA. The CDR3 runs 13 residues. In DNA form, the CDR3 reads TGTGCCAGCAGCTTAAGGTTGGGAGATACGCAGTATTTT. This encodes CASSLRLGDTQYF. Full variable domain (missing parts from reference TRBV7-3 and TRBJ2-3): GAGVSQTPSNKVTEKGKYVELRCDPISGHTALYWYRQSLGQGPEFLIYFQGTGAADDSGLPNDRFFAVRPEGSVSTLKIQRTERGDSAVYLCASSLRLGDTQYFGPGTRLTVL.

This clonotype showed up just a few times. The rearrangement links TRBV7-8 to TRBJ2-3; no clear D gene. Germline loops: CDR1 SGHVS, CDR2 FQNEAQ. V dropped 7 bases and J dropped 2 bases, with 10 bases sitting between them. The CDR3 covers 13 residues. The CDR3 DNA sequence: TGTGCCAGCACTCCCCTCCCCACAGATACGCAGTATTTT. Amino acid sequence: CASTPLPTDTQYF.

This clonotype was picked up many times. The chain has TRBV6-1 and TRBJ1-3; possibly TRBD1 for D (6 bases). Germline CDR1 and CDR2: MNHNS and SASEGT. Trimming shortened V by 0 bases and J by 4 bases, and 10 bases separated the two germline ends. There are 15 residues in the CDR3. The CDR3 bases are TGTGCCAGCAGTGAAGCGCGGGGACACGGAAACACCATATATTTT. As protein: CASSEARGHGNTIYF.

This clonotype was picked up many times. The rearrangement links TRBV13 to TRBJ1-2; D is unresolved. Germline assignment: CDR1 PRHDT and CDR2 FYEKMQ (reference sequence). The CDR3 is made up of 13 amino acids. Trimming left V 5 bases short and J 4 bases short, with 11 bases between. CDR3 DNA: TGTGCCAGCAGCGATGGGGAAACCTATGGCTACACCTTC. The encoded protein is CASSDGETYGYTF.

The V gene is TRBV20-1, the J gene TRBJ2-7; TRBD1 agrees at 9 bases. The germline V gene has CDR1 DFQATT and CDR2 SNEGSKA (reference sequence). The CDR3 totals 14 residues. J was trimmed by 7 bases and V by 3 bases; bases with no gene match: 10. For the CDR3, the DNA is TGCAGTGCTAGGGACAGGGGTACCCCGTTGGAGCAGTACTTC. This gives the protein CSARDRGTPLEQYF.

This clonotype was detected a few times. The chain employs TRBV2 and TRBJ1-2, with D possibly matching TRBD1 (6 bases). CDR1 SNHLY and CDR2 FYNNEI come from the germline V gene. Trimming removed 6 bases from V and 10 bases from J, with 18 bases in between. This CDR3 is 13 amino acids long. The CDR3 DNA reads as TGTGCCAGCAGCACAGGGTTACTTTCAGACTACACCTTC. Encoded protein: CASSTGLLSDYTF.

V gene TRBV29-1 combines with J gene TRBJ1-4, with D possibly TRBD1 on 6 matching bases. Per germline, CDR1 SQVTM and CDR2 ANQGSEA. This CDR3 comprises 14 residues. The ends were cut back, 4 bases at V and 7 bases at J, with 16 bases in the middle. The chain's CDR3 is CSVGGGQGFEKLFF. The CDR3, as DNA: TGCAGCGTTGGGGGGGGCCAGGGTTTTGAAAAACTGTTTTTT.

The chain links TRBV20-1 to TRBJ1-6; 9 positions match TRBD1. CDR3 length equals 14 residues. The V segment lost 5 bases and the J segment 8 bases; nucleotides outside the gene matches: 7. The germline gives CDR1 DFQATT, CDR2 SNEGSKA (reference sequence). The CDR3 is CSAGGQGSDSPLHF. CDR3 DNA: TGCAGTGCTGGCGGACAGGGGTCTGATTCACCCCTCCACTTT.

This clonotype was seen ten or more times. The rearrangement joins TRBV7-3 to TRBJ2-2, with D perhaps matching TRBD1 or TRBD2 (5 bases each). Trimming removed 3 bases at V and 7 bases at J, with 9 bases between. This CDR3 spans 13 amino acids. Germline CDR1 is SGHTA and CDR2 is FQGTGA. CDR3 in amino acids: CASSLGENGELFF. CDR3 sequence (DNA): TGTGCCAGCAGCTTGGGGGAGAACGGGGAGCTGTTTTTT. The variable domain in full, completed from reference TRBV7-3 and TRBJ2-2, reads GAGVSQTPSNKVTEKGKYVELRCDPISGHTALYWYRQSLGQGPEFLIYFQGTGAADDSGLPNDRFFAVRPEGSVSTLKIQRTERGDSAVYLCASSLGENGELFFGEGSRLTVL.

On this clonotype itself: One end of the junction does not line up with germline, which may come from a read error. V is TRBV29-1 and J is TRBJ1-1; D may be TRBD1 (5 bases). The CDR3 covers 13 residues. Per germline, CDR1 SQVTM and CDR2 ANQGSEA. The CDR3 DNA reads TGCAGCGCTGAAGGAACAGGCATCTCTGAAGCTTTTTTT. Protein: CSAEGTGISEAFF.

There are many counts of this clonotype. The chain employs TRBV28 and TRBJ2-5; 7 bases match TRBD1. CDR1 and CDR2 from the germline V gene are MDHEN and SYDVKM. With 5 bases clipped from V and 2 bases from J, the junction kept 8 bases outside the gene matches. The CDR3 totals 15 residues. The CDR3 reads CASSRTGAGQETQYF. The CDR3 bases are TGTGCCAGCAGTAGAACAGGGGCAGGTCAAGAGACCCAGTACTTC. The whole variable domain, remainder taken from reference TRBV28 and TRBJ2-5, is DVKVTQSSRYLVKRTGEKVFLECVQDMDHENMFWYRQDPGLGLRLIYFSYDVKMKEKGDIPEGYSVSREKKERFSLILESASTNQTSMYLCASSRTGAGQETQYFGPGTRLLVL.

The chain uses TRBV14 and TRBJ2-1; D not resolved. Germline CDR1 reads SGHDN; CDR2 reads FVKESK. Trimming removed 0 bases from V and 8 bases from J, with 8 bases in between. This CDR3 comprises 13 residues. In nucleotides, the CDR3 is TGTGCCAGCAGCCAAGAGCTTAGGGATGAGCAGTTCTTC. As protein: CASSQELRDEQFF.

This clonotype has a count of ten or more. This rearrangement joins TRBV6-5 to TRBJ2-5, with unresolved D. The CDR3 extends over 12 amino acids. Germline V CDR1 and CDR2: MNHEY, SVGAGI. V was trimmed by 6 bases and J by 5 bases, leaving 10 bases between them. CDR3 nucleotide sequence: TGTGCCAGCAGGACGGTGGGGGAGACCCAGTACTTC. This encodes CASRTVGETQYF.

Worth noting for this clonotype: This may be a read error, as it is one base from a much larger clone. The chain employs TRBV6-5 and TRBJ1-5; the D is unclear. There are 15 residues in the CDR3. Germline V CDR1 and CDR2: MNHEY, SVGAGI. Written as DNA, the CDR3 is TGTGCCAGCAGTTACTCGATCGACAACAATCAGCCCCGGCATTTT. It yields the protein CASSYSIDNNQPRHF.

This clonotype was found a few times. The chain combines TRBV28 with TRBJ1-1; no clear D. The CDR3 contains 15 residues. Germline V CDR1 and CDR2: MDHEN, SYDVKM. Trimming shortened V by 5 bases and J by 3 bases, and 16 bases separated the two germline ends. The DNA for the CDR3 is TGTGCCAGCAGTACCAAGCCCCATGAAGACACTGAAGCTTTCTTT. This sequence encodes CASSTKPHEDTEAFF.

V and J are TRBV5-1 and TRBJ2-6; D is ambiguous. Per germline, CDR1 SGHRS and CDR2 YFSETQ. V lost 6 bases to trimming and J lost 4 bases, with 8 bases between them. The CDR3 runs 13 residues. CDR3 region: CASTHAGANVLTF. The CDR3 region has the DNA TGCGCCAGCACCCACGCCGGGGCCAACGTCCTGACTTTC.

The V call is TRBV7-2, the J call TRBJ1-5; the D gene is possibly TRBD1 (5 bases). The CDR3 is 15 amino acids. Germline V gives CDR1 SGHTA, CDR2 FQGNSA. Trimming took off 5 bases at V and 0 bases at J, with 11 bases between the two ends. CDR3 coding DNA: TGTGCCAGCAGCCCCTCGACAGCTAGCAATCAGCCCCAGCATTTT. The encoded protein is CASSPSTASNQPQHF.